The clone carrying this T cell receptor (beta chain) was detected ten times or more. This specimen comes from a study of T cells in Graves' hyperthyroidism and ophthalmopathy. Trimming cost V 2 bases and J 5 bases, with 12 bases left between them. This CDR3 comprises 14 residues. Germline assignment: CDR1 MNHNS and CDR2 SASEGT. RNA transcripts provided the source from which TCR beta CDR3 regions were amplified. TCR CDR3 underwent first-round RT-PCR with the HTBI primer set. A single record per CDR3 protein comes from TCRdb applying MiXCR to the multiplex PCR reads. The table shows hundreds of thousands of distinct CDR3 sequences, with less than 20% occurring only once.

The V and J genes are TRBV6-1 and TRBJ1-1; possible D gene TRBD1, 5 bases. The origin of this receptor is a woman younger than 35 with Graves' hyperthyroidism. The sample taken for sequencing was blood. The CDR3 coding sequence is TGTGCCAGCAGTGAACTCTCCGGGGGGACTGAAGCTTTCTTT. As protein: CASSELSGGTEAFF.